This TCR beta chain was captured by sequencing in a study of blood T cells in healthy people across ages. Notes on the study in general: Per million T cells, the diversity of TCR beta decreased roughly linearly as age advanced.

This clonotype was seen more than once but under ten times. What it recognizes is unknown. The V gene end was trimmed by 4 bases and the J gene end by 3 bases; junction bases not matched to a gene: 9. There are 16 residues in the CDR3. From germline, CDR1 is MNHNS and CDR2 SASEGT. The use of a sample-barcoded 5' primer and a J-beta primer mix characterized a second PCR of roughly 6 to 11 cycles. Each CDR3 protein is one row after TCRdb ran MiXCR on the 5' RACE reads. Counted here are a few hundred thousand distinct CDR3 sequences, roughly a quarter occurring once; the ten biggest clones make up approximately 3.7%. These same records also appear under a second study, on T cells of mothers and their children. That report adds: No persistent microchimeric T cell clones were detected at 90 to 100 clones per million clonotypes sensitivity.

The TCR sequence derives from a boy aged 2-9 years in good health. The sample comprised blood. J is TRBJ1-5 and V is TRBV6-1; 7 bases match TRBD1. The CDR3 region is CASSGYPGQYNQPQHF. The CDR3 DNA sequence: TGTGCCAGCAGTGGATATCCGGGACAGTACAATCAGCCCCAGCATTTT.